This is a list of T cell receptor beta chains from one sample in a study of T cells expressing NK-cell markers. TCRdb processed the 5' RACE reads again and assigns one entry to each CDR3 protein, with no DNA. There are about 30,000 distinct CDR3 sequences in the sample, with over 45% held by the top ten. The source material was blood T cells: a sorted CD56 or NKG2C T cell subset, CD4+ or CD8+ T cells, or bulk PBMC T cells (not recorded which). Receptor source: a woman between 18 and 69 years old in good health. The CDR3 runs from the conserved cysteine through the conserved F or W. Some rows have no size entry. The others give once, few or many, or a class for an expanded clone.

- | TRBJ2-1 | TRBV29-1 | CSVDYGSNEQFF
- | TRBJ1-2 | TRBV4-1 | CASSSKDGYTF
- | TRBJ2-5 | TRBV5-1 | CASRPQGDRGGRTQETQYF
- | TRBJ2-3 | TRBV5-1 | CASSDRVAWNTQYF
- | TRBJ1-3 | TRBV27 | CASWGRISGNTIYF
- | TRBJ2-2 | TRBV15 | CATSRANRGTGELFF
- | TRBJ2-1 | TRBV12-5 | CASDYRGTYNEQFF
- | TRBJ2-7 | TRBV29-1 | CSVETGLAGGHEQYF
- | TRBJ1-1 | TRBV7-9 | CASTLREQGATEAFF
- | TRBJ1-6 | TRBV2 | CASRGPLEPSPLHF
- | TRBJ2-7 | TRBV5-8 | CASSLEGGRRDEQYF
- | TRBJ2-5 | TRBV7-4 | CASSPRVSLANYF
- | TRBJ2-7 | TRBV7-8 | CASSDPGGTSGYEQYF
- | TRBJ2-1 | TRBV5-6 | CASSLDTGATYNEQFF
- | TRBJ2-1 | TRBV6-4 | CASAKRVGEQFF
- | TRBJ2-7 | TRBV27 | CASSSRLAGVYEQYF
- | TRBJ2-7 | TRBV27 | CASSPLLGGSSYEQYF
- | TRBJ2-1 | TRBV19 | CASSIRGSPLDEQFF
- | TRBJ2-7 | TRBV5-1 | CASSLATGGIYEQYF
- | TRBJ1-2 | TRBV28 | CASSLLVQGAGGYTF
medium-sized | TRBJ1-1 | TRBV5-1 | CASSFWGGNTEAFF
- | TRBJ2-2 | TRBV7-2 | CASSPGLAGVLTGELFF
- | TRBJ2-1 | TRBV9 | CASSVGQGAEQFF
- | TRBJ2-1 | TRBV12-3/TRBV12-4 | CASSLGGINEQFF
- | TRBJ1-5 | TRBV6-2/TRBV6-3 | CASSEIDLPQPQHF
- | TRBJ2-1 | TRBV7-6 | CASSLEGDRGFEQFF
- | TRBJ2-7 | TRBV11-2 | CASSWGQGLYEQYF
- | TRBJ2-6 | TRBV2 | CASRGTRAGANVLTF
- | TRBJ2-2 | TRBV5-1 | CASSLVAGENTGELFF
- | TRBJ2-3 | TRBV6-6 | CASSSGLADTNTQYF
- | TRBJ1-1 | TRBV19 | CATLGWEVTEAFF